This T cell receptor (beta chain) was retrieved from a study of graft-versus-host responses after intestinal transplantation. For the study at large: Every one of the recipients received anti-thymocyte globulin induction and afterwards took tacrolimus and steroids for about 3 years.

This clone was detected only once. Its specificity is not known. Trimming left V 2 bases short and J 2 bases short, with 9 bases between. In germline, CDR1 is GTSNPN, CDR2 SVGIG (reference sequence). The CDR3 runs 13 residues. Assay used: immunoSEQ multiplex PCR; TCRdb lists only in-frame clones, some missing. Counted here are more than 95,000 clones, 75% to 95% occurring once; the ten biggest clones make up 0.18%. Study observations and caveats: Recipient marrow contained GvH clones, some of which appeared first in ileum or blood.

The chain employs TRBV30 and TRBJ1-1, with D hard to call. Material: unstimulated CD4+ T cells sorted from spleen or lymph node cells, obtained before intestinal transplant. The source of this sequence is a human donor who received an intestinal transplant. For the CDR3, the DNA is TGTGCCTGGAGTCTGCACATAAACACTGAAGCTTTCTTT. Its protein is CAWSLHINTEAFF.